The T cell receptor beta chain under discussion was sequenced for a study of T cell changes during pregnancy in multiple sclerosis. Data came from immunoSEQ multiplex PCR; TCRdb stores just in-frame clones and leaves some out. The sample contains some 36,000 clones, more than 85% of which appear only once. The sequenced sample was CD4+ T cells from peripheral blood mononuclear cells, obtained in the second trimester of pregnancy. The origin of this receptor is a female donor with multiple sclerosis, enrolled in a pregnancy study.

The CDR3 DNA follows: TGTGCCAGCTCAAGTGGACAGCTCTACGAGCAGTACTTC. It translates to CASSSGQLYEQYF. The chain couples TRBV18 to TRBJ2-7, with D perhaps matching TRBD1 (6 bases). Germline V gene data show CDR1 as KGHSH and CDR2 as LQKENI. This CDR3 has 13 amino acids. Deletions cut 5 bases from V and 3 bases from J, with 11 bases between.